The subject of this entry is one TCR beta chain. The antigen is unknown. Its ends do not fully match the called genes, so a read error is possible. This sample is drawn from a study of blood T cells in healthy people across ages. Findings and limits, study-wide: Diversity was higher, and naive CD4+ cells more numerous, in long-lived donors than in aged donors.

The authors extracted at least 5 micrograms of total RNA per sample. The CDR3 runs 13 residues. For the second PCR, which ran for about 6 to 11 cycles, a sample-barcoded 5' primer and a J-beta primer mix were used. Through a template-switch adaptor with 12 random nucleotides, each cDNA molecule received a tag. From each sample, at least 2.5 million paired-end reads containing CDR3 were obtained. TCRdb ran MiXCR on the 5' RACE reads and lists one entry per CDR3 protein. The sample lists about 1.7 million distinct CDR3 sequences, 25% to 30% occurring once. This receptor was obtained from a woman in her thirties in good health. The sequenced material came from blood. This chain links TRBV12-3 or TRBV12-4 with TRBJ2-1; D not certain. For the CDR3, the DNA is TGTACCAGCAGTCCCCCGGGCGTGGTTGAGCAGTTCTTC. Its protein product is CTSSPPGVVEQFF.